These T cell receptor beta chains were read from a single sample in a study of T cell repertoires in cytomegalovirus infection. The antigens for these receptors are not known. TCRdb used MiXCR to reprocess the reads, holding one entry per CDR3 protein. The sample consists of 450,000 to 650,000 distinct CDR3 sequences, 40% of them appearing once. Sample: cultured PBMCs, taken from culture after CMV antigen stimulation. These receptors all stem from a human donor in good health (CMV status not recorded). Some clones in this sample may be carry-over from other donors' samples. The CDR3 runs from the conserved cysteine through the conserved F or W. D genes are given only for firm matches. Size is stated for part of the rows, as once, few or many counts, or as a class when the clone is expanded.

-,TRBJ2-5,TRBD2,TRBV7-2,TGTGCCAGCAGCTCTGGCGGGAGGAAAGAGACCCAGTACTTC,CASSSGGRKETQYF
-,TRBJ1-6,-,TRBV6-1,TGTGCCAGCAGTTTGGACCGGTATAATTCACCCCTCCACTTT,CASSLDRYNSPLHF
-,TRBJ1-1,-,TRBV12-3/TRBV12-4,TGTGCCAGCACATTCCTGGGTGAAGCTTTCTTT,CASTFLGEAFF
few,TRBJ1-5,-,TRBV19,TGTGCCAGTAGTAACCAACAGGGTCGGGCCCAGCATTTT,CASSNQQGRAQHF
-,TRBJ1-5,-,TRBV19,TGTGCCAGTAGTATCGCCAGCTATAGCAATCAGCCCCAGCATTTT,CASSIASYSNQPQHF
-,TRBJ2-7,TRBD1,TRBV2,TGTGCCAGCAGTGAAGCTCAGACAGGGGCCTACGAGCAGTACTTC,CASSEAQTGAYEQYF
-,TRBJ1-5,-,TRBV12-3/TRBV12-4,TGTGCCAGCAGTTCAAAGACCAATCAGCCCCAGCATTTT,CASSSKTNQPQHF
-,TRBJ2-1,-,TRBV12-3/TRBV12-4,TGTGCCAGCAGTTTTCTAGCGTCCCAGTCGGAGCAGTTCTTC,CASSFLASQSEQFF
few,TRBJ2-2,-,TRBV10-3,TGTGCCATCAGTTCAAGCACGAACACCGGGGAGCTGTTTTTT,CAISSSTNTGELFF
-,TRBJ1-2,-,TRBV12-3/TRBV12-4,TGTGCCAGCAGCCAGACCCGTACCTATGGCTACACCTTC,CASSQTRTYGYTF
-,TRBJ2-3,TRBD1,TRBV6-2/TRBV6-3,TGTGCCAGCAGTTTTACAGGGGTTATCACAGATACGCAGTATTTT,CASSFTGVITDTQYF
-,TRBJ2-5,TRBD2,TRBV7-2,TGTGCCAGCAGCTTAAGAGGCGGGGGGAGGGAGACCCAGTACTTC,CASSLRGGGRETQYF
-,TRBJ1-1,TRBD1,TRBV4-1,TGCGCCAGCAGACAAACCGGGACAGCGAACACTGAAGCTTTCTTT,CASRQTGTANTEAFF
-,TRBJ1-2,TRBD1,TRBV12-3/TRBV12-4,TGTGCCAGCACTACCGGGACAGGGGGCGAAGAGGGCTACACCTTC,CASTTGTGGEEGYTF
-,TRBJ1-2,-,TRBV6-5,TGTGCCAGCAGTTATTCGGGTCTGGATGGCTACACCTTC,CASSYSGLDGYTF
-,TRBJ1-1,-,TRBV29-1,TGCAGCGTTGAAGGTGTGAGAAGGACTGAAGCTTTCTTT,CSVEGVRRTEAFF
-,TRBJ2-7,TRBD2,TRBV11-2,TGTGCCAGCAGCTCCCTCCGCGGTGAGCGGGGGGCGAAATACGAGCAGTACTTC,CASSSLRGERGAKYEQYF
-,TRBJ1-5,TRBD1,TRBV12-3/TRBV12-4,TGTGCCAGCAGAAATACCGGGACAGGGGACCAGCCCCAGCATTTT,CASRNTGTGDQPQHF
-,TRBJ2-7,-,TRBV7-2,TGTGCCAGCAGCTTACAAGGGGGAGGCTACGAGCAGTACTTC,CASSLQGGGYEQYF
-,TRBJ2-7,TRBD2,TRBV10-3,TGTGCCATCAGCGGGACTAGCGGGACCCACGAGCAGTACTTC,CAISGTSGTHEQYF
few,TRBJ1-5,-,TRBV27,TGTGCCAGCAGTCCTGTTCACCTGAATCAGCCCCAGCATTTT,CASSPVHLNQPQHF
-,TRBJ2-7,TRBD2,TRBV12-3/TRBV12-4,TGTGCCAGCAGTTTTGGCCCGACTAGCGCGGAGCAGTACTTC,CASSFGPTSAEQYF
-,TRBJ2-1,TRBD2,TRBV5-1,TGCGCCAGCAGCTTTTGGACTAGCTCCTACAATGAGCAGTTCTTC,CASSFWTSSYNEQFF
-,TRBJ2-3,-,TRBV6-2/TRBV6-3,TGTGCCAGCAGTTACTCGACGGGAGATACGCAGTATTTT,CASSYSTGDTQYF
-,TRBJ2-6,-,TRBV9,TGTGCCAGCAGCGTAGAAGGCAGGGGTAGCTCTGGGGCCAACGTCCTGACTTTC,CASSVEGRGSSGANVLTF
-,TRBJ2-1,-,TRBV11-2,TGTGCCAGCAGCCCCTTTAGCGGAGACAATGAGCAGTTCTTC,CASSPFSGDNEQFF
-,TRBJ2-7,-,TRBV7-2,TGTGCCAGCAGCTTAGAGGACAGAGTCTTCTACGAGCAGTACTTC,CASSLEDRVFYEQYF
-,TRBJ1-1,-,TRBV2,TGTGCCAGCGAGAAACAGGGATACACTGAAGCTTTCTTT,CASEKQGYTEAFF
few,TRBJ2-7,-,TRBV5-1,TGCGCCAGCAGCTTGGAGACACCACGGGAGCAGTACTTC,CASSLETPREQYF
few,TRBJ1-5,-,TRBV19,TGTGCCAGTAGTCGAAATCGCAGGGGAGACTGGCAGCCCCAGCATTTT,CASSRNRRGDWQPQHF
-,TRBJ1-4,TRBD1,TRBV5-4,TGTGCCAGCAGCTCCGGACAGGCGGGAGAAAAACTGTTTTTT,CASSSGQAGEKLFF
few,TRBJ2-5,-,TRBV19,TGTGCCAGTAGTCCACCTTCCGGTAGGGGAAATGGGGAGACCCAGTACTTC,CASSPPSGRGNGETQYF
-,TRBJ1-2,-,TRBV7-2,TGTGCCAGCAGCTCTACTTTGGAAGCTAACTATGGCTACACCTTC,CASSSTLEANYGYTF
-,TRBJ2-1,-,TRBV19,TGTGCCAGTGGCTCCACAGGGACACGTGAGCAGTTCTTC,CASGSTGTREQFF
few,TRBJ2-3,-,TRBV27,TGTGCCAGCAGTGGGGACTCAGATACGCAGTATTTT,CASSGDSDTQYF
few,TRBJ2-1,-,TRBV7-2,TGTGCCAGCAGCATCGGGACTCCGTACAATGAGCAGTTCTTC,CASSIGTPYNEQFF
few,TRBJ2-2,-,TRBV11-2,TGTGCCAGCAGCCCGGGGAGCAGGTGGACCGGGGAGCTGTTTTTT,CASSPGSRWTGELFF
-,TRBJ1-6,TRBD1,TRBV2,TGTGCCAGCAGCGGACAGGGCTCCATTAATTCACCCCTCCACTTT,CASSGQGSINSPLHF
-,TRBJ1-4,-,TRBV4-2,TGTGCCAGCAGCCTCGATCCAACTAATGAAAAACTGTTTTTT,CASSLDPTNEKLFF
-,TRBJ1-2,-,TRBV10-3,TGTGCCATCACCCCAGTCTCCGAAGGGGGCTACACCTTC,CAITPVSEGGYTF